This T cell receptor beta chain was profiled in a study of blood T cell repertoires in COVID-19. Study at large: T cells, B-cell-depleted T cells, or PBMCs supplied cDNA or gDNA.

Seattle's cohort entered during active infection and was followed longitudinally. Data came from immunoSEQ multiplex PCR; TCRdb stores just in-frame clones and leaves some out. The table includes 150,000 to 180,000 clones, roughly 80% detected once. Sequenced: peripheral blood. The origin of this receptor is a woman aged 60 to 75 with COVID-19, enrolled during active disease.

CDR3: CASREPGAGTQYF. In DNA form, the CDR3 reads TGTGCCAGCAGAGAGCCAGGGGCGGGTACGCAGTATTTT. V is TRBV6-5 and J is TRBJ2-3; tentatively, D is TRBD1 (6 bases). The CDR3 contains 13 residues. The germline V gene has CDR1 MNHEY and CDR2 SVGAGI. Trimming removed 6 bases from V and 8 bases from J, with 15 bases in between.